The rows below give T cell receptor beta chains drawn from one sample of a study of blood T cell repertoires in COVID-19. Data came from immunoSEQ multiplex PCR; TCRdb stores just in-frame clones and leaves some out. This table holds some 180,000 clones, approximately 89% found once. Sequencing used PBMCs or T cells enriched from blood (not recorded which). These receptor sequences come from a middle-aged man who had recovered from COVID-19. CDR3s include the opening cysteine and the closing phenylalanine or tryptophan. Each record gives: D gene, V gene, J gene, CDR3 DNA, CDR3 protein. A D gene is named only where the DNA matches it firmly.

>-|TRBV14|TRBJ1-1
TGTGCCAGCAGCCCCCGGGGGGCGGTGAACACTGAAGCTTTCTTT
CASSPRGAVNTEAFF
>-|TRBV14|TRBJ2-7
TGTGCCAGCAGCCAAGGGACAATCGGCGAGCAGTACTTC
CASSQGTIGEQYF
>TRBD1|TRBV30|TRBJ1-4
TGTGCCTGGAGCCAGGACAGGGAAAAACTGTTTTTT
CAWSQDREKLFF
>-|TRBV21-1|TRBJ1-2
TGTGCCAGCAGCAAACTTTCGTCAAGGGGGCGGGCTGGCTATGGCTACACCTTC
CASSKLSSRGRAGYGYTF
>-|TRBV4-2|TRBJ1-4
TGTGCCAGCAGCCAGCCCCTGGGGGGGTCCACACCCCATGAAAAACTGTTTTTT
CASSQPLGGSTPHEKLFF
>-|TRBV7-2|TRBJ2-3
TGTGCCAGCAGCCCCATTAGGGGGTTAGATACGCAGTATTTT
CASSPIRGLDTQYF
>-|TRBV12-5|TRBJ1-5
TGTGCTAGTGCCCAAGGAGAATATAGCAATCAGCCCCAGCATTTT
CASAQGEYSNQPQHF
>TRBD1|TRBV19|TRBJ2-1
TGTGCCAGTACCTGGACAGGGGGTTACAATGAGCAGTTCTTC
CASTWTGGYNEQFF
>TRBD1|TRBV7-6|TRBJ2-1
TGTGCCAGCAGCTCCCGGACAGGGTTGAATGAGCAGTTCTTC
CASSSRTGLNEQFF
>-|TRBV2|TRBJ2-1
TGTGCCAGCCTAGAGAGGTACAATGAGCAGTTCTTC
CASLERYNEQFF
>TRBD1|TRBV5-6|TRBJ2-7
TGTGCCAGCAGCTCGTCCCGGGACAGGGTGTCGCGGGCCTACGAGCAGTACTTC
CASSSSRDRVSRAYEQYF
>TRBD1|TRBV2|TRBJ1-1
TGTGCCAGCACCCCTCGGACAGGTGTACGCTCTGAAGCTTTCTTT
CASTPRTGVRSEAFF